This T cell receptor (beta chain) was identified in a study of blood T cell repertoires in COVID-19. The wider study: Samples came from the United States, Italy and Spain, spanning acute and convalescent COVID-19. In each case, the material was cDNA or gDNA derived from T cells, B-cell-depleted T cells, or PBMCs.

Original processing methods: Estimated nucleated cell counts came from reference gene primer amplification. Using immunoSEQ multiplex PCR, the repertoire was profiled, and TCRdb retains in-frame clones only, with some absent. V, J and clone size are those of that table, while D and trimming were read from the DNA. The table has about 260,000 clones, roughly 87% seen once. CDR1 is SGHTA, CDR2 FQGTGA, per germline. V was pared by 5 bases and J by 1 base, with 14 bases between. The CDR3 contains 15 residues. The receptor was derived from a woman aged 50 to 60 who had recovered from COVID-19. The gene calls are TRBV7-3 and TRBJ1-1; perhaps TRBD1 as D (6 bases). The sample comprised peripheral blood. The CDR3: CASSRVGTQNTEAFF. In DNA form, the CDR3 reads TGTGCCAGCAGCCGCGTGGGGACACAGAACACTGAAGCTTTCTTT. The full variable domain, its missing parts supplied by reference TRBV7-3 and TRBJ1-1, is GAGVSQTPSNKVTEKGKYVELRCDPISGHTALYWYRQSLGQGPEFLIYFQGTGAADDSGLPNDRFFAVRPEGSVSTLKIQRTERGDSAVYLCASSRVGTQNTEAFFGQGTRLTVV.